What follows are 11 T cell receptor beta chains derived from one specimen sequenced in a study of monozygotic twins with cystic fibrosis (dated by TCRdb to the early 2020s). The library was prepared using the immunoSEQ multiplex PCR assay. TCRdb obtained this table from immuneACCESS and retained in-frame rearrangements with V and J assigned. These tables miss some clones; where compared with another copy, unresolved V genes account for less than half of the shortfall, and the remainder is unexplained. In this sample the table shows about 15,000 clones, about 93% of which occur a single time. The ten largest make up roughly 9.5% of the sample. Sequencing input: blood. These receptor sequences come from a girl aged 2 to 10 with cystic fibrosis.

The rearrangement uses TRBV29-1 and TRBJ2-3; TRBD1 is a possible D gene (6 bases). Germline V gene data show CDR1 as SQVTM and CDR2 as ANQGSEA. Between the trimmed V and J ends, which lost 7 bases and 6 bases, there was a span of 14 bases. The CDR3 loop spans 12 amino acids. CDR3 bases: TGCAGCGCCACTACTCAGGGGGATACGCAGTATTTT. Translating it yields CSATTQGDTQYF.

The rearrangement uses TRBV27 and TRBJ2-3; 13 bases are a match to TRBD2. There are 18 residues in the CDR3. CDR1 is MNHEY, CDR2 SMNVEV, per germline (reference sequence). Trimming cost V 0 bases and J 5 bases; bases outside gene matches: 8. The CDR3: CASSLSSGLAGVIDTQYF. As DNA, the CDR3 is TGTGCCAGCAGTTTATCCAGTGGACTAGCGGGAGTTATAGATACGCAGTATTTT.

This chain uses TRBV9 with TRBJ2-7, with 10 nucleotides matching TRBD2. V gave up 2 bases and J gave up 4 bases; unmatched junction bases: 6. The CDR3 sequence is 15 residues long. From germline, CDR1 is SGDLS and CDR2 YYNGEE. CDR3 coding DNA: TGTGCCAGCAGCGTCCAAGCGGGAGGGCGTTACGAGCAGTACTTC. This translates into CASSVQAGGRYEQYF.

The chain uses TRBV7-8 and TRBJ2-2; TRBD2 matches 8 bases. The germline V gene has CDR1 SGHVS and CDR2 FQNEAQ. The V gene end was trimmed by 4 bases and the J gene end by 5 bases; junction bases not matched to a gene: 12. The CDR3 consists of 17 residues. This CDR3 is CASSSPGAGGRTGELFF. The DNA of the CDR3 is TGTGCCAGCAGCTCCCCGGGGGCGGGGGGAAGGACCGGGGAGCTGTTTTTT.

V gene TRBV11-2 combines with J gene TRBJ1-1, with a possible D match to TRBD1 (5 bases). Looked up from germline, CDR1 is SGHAT and CDR2 is FQNNGV. Trimming shortened V by 7 bases and J by 1 base, and 13 bases separated the two germline ends. The CDR3 is 14 amino acids. The CDR3 DNA follows: TGTGCCAGCACCCCAGGGTATCAGAACACTGAAGCTTTCTTT. It codes for CASTPGYQNTEAFF.

The rearrangement joins TRBV19 to TRBJ2-7, with TRBD2 identical over 8 bases. The CDR3 runs 16 residues. CDR1 and CDR2 from the germline V gene are LNHDA and SQIVND (reference sequence). After removal of 1 base from V and 2 bases from J, the junction contained 7 bases not matched to a gene. The CDR3 loop reads CASSIGAGGTPYEQYF. CDR3 nucleotide sequence: TGTGCCAGTAGTATAGGGGCGGGAGGAACCCCCTACGAGCAGTACTTC.

The CDR3 coding sequence is TGTGCCATCAGCCCCGCGGGGGGGCCGGATACGCAGTATTTT. Amino acid sequence: CAISPAGGPDTQYF. This chain links TRBV10-3 with TRBJ2-3; 9 bases map to TRBD2. Germline assignment: CDR1 ENHRY and CDR2 SYGVKD. The V gene end was trimmed by 6 bases and the J gene end by 6 bases; junction bases not matched to a gene: 7. The CDR3 has 14 residues.

The J gene is TRBJ1-2, the V gene TRBV4-1; D is unresolved. Germline values: CDR1 MGHRA, CDR2 YSYEKL. The CDR3 is 14 residues long. The germline V and J ends were trimmed by 0 bases and 0 bases, with 5 bases remaining between them. The CDR3, as DNA: TGCGCCAGCAGCCAAGATCAAGCTAACTATGGCTACACCTTC. It is translated as CASSQDQANYGYTF.

This clone was found once. This chain uses TRBV2 with TRBJ1-1; D possibly corresponds to TRBD1 (6 bases). The V and J ends lost 8 bases and 0 bases respectively, with 7 bases between them. CDR1 is SNHLY, CDR2 FYNNEI, per germline. This CDR3 is built from 12 residues. CDR3 loop: CASDRMNTEAFF. The CDR3 nucleotides are TGTGCCAGCGACAGGATGAACACTGAAGCTTTCTTT.

The chain has TRBV30 and TRBJ1-3; the D gene is possibly TRBD1 (6 bases). Germline loops: CDR1 GTSNPN, CDR2 SVGIG (reference sequence). The CDR3 runs to 13 residues. V was clipped by 5 bases and J by 2 bases, with 10 bases between them. CDR3 nucleotide sequence: TGTGCCTGGCCAACAGGGCCTGGAAACACCATATATTTT. As protein: CAWPTGPGNTIYF.

The V and J genes are TRBV9 and TRBJ1-2, with D hard to call. The length of the CDR3 is 15 residues. Trimming cost V 0 bases and J 2 bases, with 11 bases left between them. Germline loops: CDR1 SGDLS, CDR2 YYNGEE. The CDR3 coding sequence is TGTGCCAGCAGCGTAGATTGGGCATCGAACTATGGCTACACCTTC. This gives the protein CASSVDWASNYGYTF.